This TCR beta chain is from a study of PD-L1 blockade in urothelial cancer. Unmatched junction bases numbered 4, after V lost 0 bases and J lost 5 bases. Germline lookup yields CDR1 SGHRS and CDR2 YFSETQ. The CDR3 covers 15 residues. Only in-frame clones appear in the TCRdb table, and some are missing; sequencing was by immunoSEQ multiplex PCR. This sample has under 60,000 clones, with approximately 86% found just once. This clone occurred once. As for time point: peripheral blood 6 weeks after treatment start. The sequenced sample was PBMCs, obtained around atezolizumab (anti-PD-L1) treatment. The chain combines TRBV5-1 with TRBJ2-1, with 8 bases lining up with TRBD1. The receptor's source is a man in his sixties with urothelial cancer. CDR3 residues: CASSLGDRTHNEQFF. The CDR3 DNA sequence: TGCGCCAGCAGCTTGGGGGACAGGACCCACAATGAGCAGTTCTTC.